The clone carrying this T cell receptor beta chain was observed a handful of times. These data originate in a study of blood T cell repertoires in COVID-19. The overall study: COVID-19 samples collected from the United States, Italy and Spain covered acute and convalescent phases. Nucleic acid was either cDNA or gDNA, and it came from T cells, B-cell-depleted T cells, or PBMCs.

CDR3 size: 14 residues. Germline CDR1 SGHTA, CDR2 FQGNSA. Trimming left V 5 bases short and J 1 base short, with 11 bases between. Recruited during active infection, patients (from Seattle) were subsequently followed longitudinally. Per the original data handling: Reference gene primer amplification gave estimated nucleated cell counts. Assay used: immunoSEQ multiplex PCR; TCRdb lists only in-frame clones, some missing. The D gene and trimming were derived from the DNA, and the V and J assignments and clone size from that table. Of about 250,000 clones listed, about 82% are singletons. The receptor's source is an elderly woman with COVID-19, enrolled during active disease. The sample was peripheral blood. The chain carries TRBV7-2 and TRBJ1-1; the D gene is possibly TRBD1 (6 bases). CDR3 sequence (DNA): TGTGCCAGCAGCCCTTCGGACAGGAACACTGAAGCTTTCTTT. It is translated as CASSPSDRNTEAFF.